What follows are 12 T cell receptor beta chains derived from one specimen sequenced in a study of T-cell reconstitution after alpha-beta-depleted transplantation in children. Unique molecular identifiers were built into the TCRbeta library. MiXCR was run by TCRdb on the PCR reads, yielding one entry per CDR3 protein. The sample shows fewer than 700,000 distinct CDR3 sequences, 23% of them seen only once. Sequencing was performed on PBMCs, mostly from graft donor cells, taken 360 days after TCRalphabeta/CD19-depleted stem cell transplant. Source of these receptors: a boy under three years old who had a stem cell transplant for acute myeloid leukemia, so the T cells may come from the graft donor.

This clonotype was counted many times. V gene TRBV12-3 or TRBV12-4 combines with J gene TRBJ2-1, with 7 nucleotides matching TRBD2. This CDR3 spans 15 amino acids. The trim removed 5 bases at V and 5 bases at J, leaving 9 bases unmatched. In nucleotides, the CDR3 is TGTGCCAGCAGTACACCGGGACTAAGTCACAATGAGCAGTTCTTC. It is translated as CASSTPGLSHNEQFF.

The chain employs TRBV30 and TRBJ1-1; possible D gene TRBD1, 5 bases. The V end was cut by 2 bases, the J end by 0 bases, with 10 bases between. The CDR3 totals 14 residues. Germline-derived CDR1 and CDR2 are GTSNPN and SVGIG (reference sequence). For the CDR3, the DNA is TGTGCCTGGAGTCGAAGGGGCATGAACACTGAAGCTTTCTTT. It yields the protein CAWSRRGMNTEAFF.

The sample holds many counts of this clonotype. The chain uses TRBV21-1 and TRBJ2-3; the D call in the table, TRBD1, was not verified against the DNA. TRBV21-1 is reported as a pseudogene. This CDR3 is built from 15 residues. This chain's CDR3 is CASSGRLGGTDTQYF. The CDR3 region has the DNA TGTGCCAGCAGCGGCCGGTTGGGGGGCACAGATACGCAGTATTTT.

This clonotype was observed a few times. V gene TRBV12-3 or TRBV12-4 combines with J gene TRBJ2-2; D remains unclear. The CDR3 length is 14 residues. Trimming cost V 2 bases and J 5 bases, with 9 bases left between them. For the CDR3, the DNA is TGTGCCAGCAGTTTACGTGCCCCGACCGGGGAGCTGTTTTTT. Translation gives CASSLRAPTGELFF.

This chain links TRBV7-2 with TRBJ2-7, with 10 bases that match TRBD2. J lost 2 bases, V lost 5 bases, and 9 bases had no gene match. CDR1 SGHTA and CDR2 FQGNSA come from the germline V gene. This CDR3 region has 16 residues. The DNA for the CDR3 is TGTGCCAGCAGCAAGTGGGCAGCGGGGGGGCCCTACGAGCAGTACGTC. Translating gives CASSKWAAGGPYEQYV.

This clonotype was picked up many times. The chain joins TRBV20-1 to TRBJ1-6, with unresolved D. CDR3 length: 17 residues. Per germline, CDR1 DFQATT and CDR2 SNEGSKA (reference sequence). Between the trimmed V and J ends, which lost 3 bases and 0 bases, there was a span of 15 bases. The chain's CDR3 is CSASLGPLSSYNSPLHF. The CDR3, as DNA: TGCAGTGCTAGTCTCGGACCGTTGAGCTCCTATAATTCACCCCTCCACTTT.

The chain recombines TRBV6-1 with TRBJ1-5, with TRBD1 as a possible D gene (5 bases). This CDR3 has 15 amino acids. Germline V gene data show CDR1 as MNHNS and CDR2 as SASEGT. V lost 5 bases and J 4 bases, leaving 15 bases between the germline ends. CDR3 coding DNA: TGTGCCAGCAGTCCAAATCAGGGTTGGAATCAGCCCCAGCATTTT. Translated, it gives CASSPNQGWNQPQHF.

This clonotype was recorded a few times. DNA of the CDR3: TGTGCCAGCAGCTTAGCAGGGCATTCCTACGAGCAGTACTTC. Translating gives CASSLAGHSYEQYF. J is TRBJ2-7 and V is TRBV7-9; no firm D call. The length of the CDR3 is 14 residues. V lost 0 bases to trimming and J lost 1 base, with 7 bases between them. The V gene's germline CDR1 is SEHNR and CDR2 FQNEAQ (reference sequence). Variable domain in full (rest from reference TRBV7-9 and TRBJ2-7): DTGVSQNPRHKITKRGQNVTFRCDPISEHNRLYWYRQTLGQGPEFLTYFQNEAQLEKSRLLSDRFSAERPKGSFSTLEIQRTEQGDSAMYLCASSLAGHSYEQYFGPGTRLTVT.

This clonotype was counted a few times. This chain uses TRBV12-3 or TRBV12-4 with TRBJ2-1; D uncertain. Trimming left V 6 bases short and J 0 bases short, with 12 bases between. The length of the CDR3 is 15 residues. The CDR3 here is CASSPKTYSYNEQFF. CDR3 nucleotides: TGTGCCAGCAGCCCTAAAACCTACTCCTACAATGAGCAGTTCTTC.

This rearrangement joins TRBV12-3 or TRBV12-4 to TRBJ2-5, with 11 bases lining up with TRBD2. V was clipped by 7 bases and J by 5 bases; unmatched bases: 12. This CDR3 contains 16 residues. The CDR3 loop is CASNTGVAGGVETQYF. DNA for the CDR3: TGTGCCAGCAACACGGGGGTAGCGGGGGGGGTGGAGACCCAGTACTTC.

This clonotype was recorded at least ten times. The chain has TRBV29-1 and TRBJ2-3, with D possibly matching TRBD2 (5 bases). The CDR3 is 13 residues long. V lost 7 bases to trimming and J lost 0 bases, with 11 bases between them. The germline CDR1 and CDR2 sequences are SQVTM and ANQGSEA. CDR3: CSAIASSTDTQYF. As DNA, the CDR3 is TGCAGCGCCATCGCTAGCAGCACAGATACGCAGTATTTT.

The table lists this clonotype with a few counts. The J gene is TRBJ2-1, the V gene TRBV21-1. TRBV21-1 is noted as a pseudogene. The CDR3 covers 13 residues. CDR3 region: CASWVRSSNEQFF. DNA for the CDR3: TGTGCCAGCTGGGTGAGATCCTCCAATGAGCAGTTCTTC.